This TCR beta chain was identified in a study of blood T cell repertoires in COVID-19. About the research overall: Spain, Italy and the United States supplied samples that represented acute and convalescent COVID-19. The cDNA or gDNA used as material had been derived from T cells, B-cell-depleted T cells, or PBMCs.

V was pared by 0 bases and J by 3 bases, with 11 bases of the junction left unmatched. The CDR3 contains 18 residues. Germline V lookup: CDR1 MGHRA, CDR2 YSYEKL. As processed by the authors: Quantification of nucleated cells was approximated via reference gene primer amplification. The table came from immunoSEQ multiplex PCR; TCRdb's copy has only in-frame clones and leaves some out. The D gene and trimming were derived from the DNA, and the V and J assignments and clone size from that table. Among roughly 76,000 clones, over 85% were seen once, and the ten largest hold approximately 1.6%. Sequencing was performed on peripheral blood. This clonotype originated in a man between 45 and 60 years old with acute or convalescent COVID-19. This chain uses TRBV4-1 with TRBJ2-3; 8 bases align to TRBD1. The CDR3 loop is CASSQDPLAGGATDTQYF. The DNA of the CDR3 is TGCGCCAGCAGCCAAGACCCCCTGGCAGGGGGCGCGACAGATACGCAGTATTTT.